Described below is a single T cell receptor (beta chain) sequence and its context. Its target is unknown. PCR involved 60 Vbeta and 13 Jbeta primers. Profiled with immunoSEQ multiplex PCR; TCRdb holds only in-frame clones, not every one. Among around 100,000 clones listed, roughly 80% were seen once. The sample comes from a study of cytomegalovirus exposure and HLA in healthy donors. The CDR3 spans 17 residues. CDR1 SGDLS and CDR2 YYNGEE come from the germline V gene. V shed 4 bases and J 8 bases; nucleotides not matched to a gene: 18. Study-wide points: Certain sequence variants were highly shared and formed a cluster, and this cluster was likely a sequencing artifact. Accounts indicate the classifier identified cytomegalovirus status with strong specificity and sensitivity. According to the study, roughly 160 TCR beta chains were cytomegalovirus-associated. Association of a missense DCLRE1C variant with TCR beta V- and J-gene trimming was reported in a later analysis.

The sample comprised PBMCs. The TCR was taken from a man under 40 in good health and CMV-seropositive. This chain links TRBV9 with TRBJ1-2, with TRBD1 matching over 9 bases. CDR3 sequence: CASSYTGTGLFSGGYTF. DNA of the CDR3: TGTGCCAGCAGCTACACCGGGACAGGGCTATTTTCAGGCGGCTACACCTTC.